The T cell receptor (beta chain) under discussion was sequenced for a study of blood T cell repertoires in COVID-19. Study summary: Sources were T cells, B-cell-depleted T cells, or PBMCs; the material itself was cDNA or gDNA.

Between the trimmed V and J ends, which lost 6 bases and 4 bases, there was a span of 12 bases. Germline CDR1 MNHEY, CDR2 SMNVEV (reference sequence). The CDR3 runs 13 residues. Clones were sequenced by immunoSEQ multiplex PCR, and TCRdb holds only the in-frame ones, with some missing. The sample has roughly 110,000 clones; around four fifths are singletons. The sequence came from a man in his 70s with acute or convalescent COVID-19. The V call is TRBV27, the J call TRBJ1-2, with D possibly being TRBD1 (6 bases). Material for sequencing was peripheral blood. The CDR3 loop is CASSPQGGYGYTF. DNA of the CDR3: TGTGCCAGCAGCCCACAGGGTGGCTATGGCTACACCTTC.